This T cell receptor (beta chain) is from a study of vaccination effects on CD4 cells after COVID-19. With the ViraFEST assay, the study expanded antigen-specific CD4+ T cells using viral peptide pools, then sequenced them. Culture proceeded for more than nine days, and CD4+ T cells were then isolated. This person caught SARS-CoV-2 sometime from March to December 2020, and PCR testing confirmed the infection. The authors exchanged half the medium for IL-2 medium on days 3 and 7. The table came from immunoSEQ multiplex PCR; TCRdb's copy has only in-frame clones and leaves some out. The sample shows 42,000 or so clones, 60% to 75% of them seen only once. This clone appeared a few times. Its target is unknown. The clonotype originates from a human donor who had a prior SARS-CoV-2 infection. The sample in question was CD4+ T cells from PBMCs cultured with a peptide pool, obtained before COVID-19 vaccination.

The CDR3 region has the DNA TGTGCCAGCAGCCAAGCCTCCGGGTCCGGAAACACCATATATTTT. It translates to CASSQASGSGNTIYF. The rearrangement uses TRBV3-1 (or the pseudogene TRBV3-2) and TRBJ1-3, with D uncertain. V was trimmed by 1 base and J by 4 bases, leaving 11 bases between them. CDR1 is LGHDT and CDR2 is YNNKEL in the germline V gene (reference sequence). The CDR3 covers 15 residues.